This T cell receptor beta chain was identified in a study of T-cell reconstitution after alpha-beta-depleted transplantation in children. CDR1 and CDR2 from the germline V gene are SNHLY and FYNNEI. Trimming left V 6 bases short and J 2 bases short, with 13 bases between. CDR3 length: 15 residues. This clonotype was counted only a few times. Its antigen is unknown. A TCRbeta library incorporating unique molecular identifiers was prepared. In TCRdb, the PCR reads were re-called with MiXCR into one record per CDR3 protein. The sample comprises about 980,000 distinct CDR3 sequences, about 26% of which are singletons, and roughly 28% rests with the top ten. General study points: Diversity and T-cell counts at one year after transplant derived mostly from new T cells. Reports say that about two months after transplant, the alpha-beta T cells came out of several hundred graft clones that had expanded. Some patients owed their high day-60 TCRbeta diversity to surviving recipient T cells and thymic progenitors.

The chain has TRBV2 and TRBJ2-2; D call uncertain. This specimen was PBMCs, mostly from graft donor cells, taken 360 days after TCRalphabeta/CD19-depleted stem cell transplant. The TCR originated in a boy under two years old who had a stem cell transplant for SCID, so the T cells may come from the graft donor. DNA for the CDR3: TGTGCCAGCAGAGGCGGAAGTCTAAACACCGGGGAGCTGTTTTTT. Translating gives CASRGGSLNTGELFF.